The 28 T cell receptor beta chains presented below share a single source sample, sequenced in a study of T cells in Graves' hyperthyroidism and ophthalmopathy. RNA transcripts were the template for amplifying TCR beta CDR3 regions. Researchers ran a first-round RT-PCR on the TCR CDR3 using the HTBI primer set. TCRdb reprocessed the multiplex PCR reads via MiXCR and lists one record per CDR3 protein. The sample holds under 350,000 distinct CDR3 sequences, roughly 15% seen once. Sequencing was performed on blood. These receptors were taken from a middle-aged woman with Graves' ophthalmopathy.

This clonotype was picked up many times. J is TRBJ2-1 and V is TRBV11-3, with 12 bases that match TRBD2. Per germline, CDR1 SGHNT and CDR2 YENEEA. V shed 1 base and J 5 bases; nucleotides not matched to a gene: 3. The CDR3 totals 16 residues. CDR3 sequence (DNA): TGTGCCAGCAGCTTAGTACTAGCGGGGGGTAACAATGAGCAGTTCTTC. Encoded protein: CASSLVLAGGNNEQFF.

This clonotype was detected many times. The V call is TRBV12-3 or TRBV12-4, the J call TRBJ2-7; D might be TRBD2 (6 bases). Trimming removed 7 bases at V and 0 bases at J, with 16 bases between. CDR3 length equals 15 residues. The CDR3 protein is CASTHGGVSSYEQYF. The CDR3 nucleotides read TGTGCCAGCACCCATGGCGGGGTAAGCTCCTACGAGCAGTACTTC.

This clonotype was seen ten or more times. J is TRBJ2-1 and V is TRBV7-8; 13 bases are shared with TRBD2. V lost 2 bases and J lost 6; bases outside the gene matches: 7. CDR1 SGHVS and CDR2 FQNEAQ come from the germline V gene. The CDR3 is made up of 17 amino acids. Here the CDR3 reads CASSLLTSGGVANEQFF. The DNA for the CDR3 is TGTGCCAGCAGCTTACTTACTAGCGGGGGGGTGGCCAATGAGCAGTTCTTC.

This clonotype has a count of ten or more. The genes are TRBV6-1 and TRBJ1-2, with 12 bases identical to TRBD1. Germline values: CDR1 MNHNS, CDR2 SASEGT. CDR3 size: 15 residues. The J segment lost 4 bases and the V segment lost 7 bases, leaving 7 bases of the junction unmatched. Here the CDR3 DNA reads TGTGCCAGCACTACCAGGGACAGGGGGCTCTATGGCTACACCTTC. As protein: CASTTRDRGLYGYTF.

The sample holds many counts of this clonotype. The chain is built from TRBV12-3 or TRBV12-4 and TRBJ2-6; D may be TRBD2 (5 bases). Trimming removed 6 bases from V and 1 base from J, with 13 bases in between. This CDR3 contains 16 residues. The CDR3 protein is CASRPGRGSGANVLTF. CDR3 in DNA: TGTGCCAGCAGGCCGGGCAGAGGGTCTGGGGCCAACGTCCTGACTTTC.

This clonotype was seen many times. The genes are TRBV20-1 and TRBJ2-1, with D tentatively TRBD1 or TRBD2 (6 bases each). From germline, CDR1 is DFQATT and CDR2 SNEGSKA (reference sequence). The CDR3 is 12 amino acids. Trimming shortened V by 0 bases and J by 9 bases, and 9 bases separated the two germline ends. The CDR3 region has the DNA TGCAGTGCTAGAGACGGAGGGGGTGAGCAGTTCTTC. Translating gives CSARDGGGEQFF.

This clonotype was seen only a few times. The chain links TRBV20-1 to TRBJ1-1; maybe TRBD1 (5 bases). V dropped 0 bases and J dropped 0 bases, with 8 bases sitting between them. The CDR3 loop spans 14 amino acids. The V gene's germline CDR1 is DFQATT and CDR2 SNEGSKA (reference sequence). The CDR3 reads CSAREGGMNTEAFF. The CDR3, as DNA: TGCAGTGCTAGAGAGGGGGGGATGAACACTGAAGCTTTCTTT.

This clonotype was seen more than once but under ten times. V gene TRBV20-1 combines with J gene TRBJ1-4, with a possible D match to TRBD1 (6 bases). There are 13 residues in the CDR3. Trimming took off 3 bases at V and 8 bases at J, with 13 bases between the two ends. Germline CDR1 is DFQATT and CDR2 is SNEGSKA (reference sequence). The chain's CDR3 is CSARFRGGEKLFF. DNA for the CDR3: TGCAGTGCTAGGTTCAGGGGAGGGGAAAAACTGTTTTTT.

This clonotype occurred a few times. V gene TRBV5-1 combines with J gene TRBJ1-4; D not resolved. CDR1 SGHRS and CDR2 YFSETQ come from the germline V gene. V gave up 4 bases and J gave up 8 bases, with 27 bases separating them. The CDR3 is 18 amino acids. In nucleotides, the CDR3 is TGCGCCAGCAGCCCGGAACCGGGCCTCGTCTTTATTGGCGAAAAACTGTTTTTT. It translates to CASSPEPGLVFIGEKLFF.

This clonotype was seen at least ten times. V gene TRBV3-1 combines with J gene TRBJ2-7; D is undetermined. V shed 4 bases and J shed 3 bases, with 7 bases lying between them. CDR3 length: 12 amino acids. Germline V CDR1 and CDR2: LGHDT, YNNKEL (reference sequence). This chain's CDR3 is CASSRSFYEQYF. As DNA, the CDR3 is TGTGCCAGCAGCCGTAGTTTCTACGAGCAGTACTTC.

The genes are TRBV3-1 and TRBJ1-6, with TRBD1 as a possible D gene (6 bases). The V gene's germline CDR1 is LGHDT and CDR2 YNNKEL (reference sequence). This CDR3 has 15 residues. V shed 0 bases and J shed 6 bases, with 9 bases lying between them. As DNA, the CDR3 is TGTGCCAGCAGCCAAGACCAGGGGTTTAATTCACCCCTCCACTTT. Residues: CASSQDQGFNSPLHF.

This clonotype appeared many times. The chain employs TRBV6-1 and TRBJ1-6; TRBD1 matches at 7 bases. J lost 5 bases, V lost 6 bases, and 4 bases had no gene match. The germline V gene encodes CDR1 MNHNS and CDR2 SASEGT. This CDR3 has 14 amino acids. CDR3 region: CASRQGGHNSPLHF. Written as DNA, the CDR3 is TGTGCCAGCAGGCAAGGGGGCCATAATTCACCCCTCCACTTT.

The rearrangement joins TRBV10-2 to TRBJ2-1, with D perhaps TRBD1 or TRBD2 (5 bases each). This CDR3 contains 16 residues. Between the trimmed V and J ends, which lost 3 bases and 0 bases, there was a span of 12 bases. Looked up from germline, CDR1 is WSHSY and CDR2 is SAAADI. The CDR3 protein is CASSDRVASSYNEQFF. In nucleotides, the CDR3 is TGCGCCAGCAGTGACAGGGTAGCGAGCTCCTACAATGAGCAGTTCTTC.

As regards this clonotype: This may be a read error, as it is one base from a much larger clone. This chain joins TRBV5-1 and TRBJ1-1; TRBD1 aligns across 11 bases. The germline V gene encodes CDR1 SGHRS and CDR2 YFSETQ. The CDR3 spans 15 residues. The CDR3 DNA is TGTGCCAGCAGCACCTGGACAGGGGGCAACGCTGAAGCTTTCTTT. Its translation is CASSTWTGGNAEAFF.

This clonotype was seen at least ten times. The CDR3 DNA sequence: TGTGCCAGCAGTTATCTAGCGGGGGGGCGAGATACGCAGTATTTT. This encodes CASSYLAGGRDTQYF. The V and J genes are TRBV6-1 and TRBJ2-3; the match to TRBD2 covers 12 bases. Trimming at V came to 5 bases and at J to 5 bases, leaving 5 bases not matched to a gene. Germline V gene lookup returns CDR1 MNHNS and CDR2 SASEGT. The CDR3 runs to 15 residues.

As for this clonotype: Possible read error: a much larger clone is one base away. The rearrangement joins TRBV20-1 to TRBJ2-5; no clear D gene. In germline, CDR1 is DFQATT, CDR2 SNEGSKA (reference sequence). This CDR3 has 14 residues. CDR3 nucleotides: TGCAATGCTAGAGTTCCTGCCCCGATGGAGACCCAGTACTTC. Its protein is CNARVPAPMETQYF.

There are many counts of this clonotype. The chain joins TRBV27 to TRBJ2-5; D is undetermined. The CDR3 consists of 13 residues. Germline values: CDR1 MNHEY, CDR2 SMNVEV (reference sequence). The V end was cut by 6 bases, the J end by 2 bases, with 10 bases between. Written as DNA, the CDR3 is TGTGCCAGCAGCACATTGGTACAAGAGACCCAGTACTTC. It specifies CASSTLVQETQYF.

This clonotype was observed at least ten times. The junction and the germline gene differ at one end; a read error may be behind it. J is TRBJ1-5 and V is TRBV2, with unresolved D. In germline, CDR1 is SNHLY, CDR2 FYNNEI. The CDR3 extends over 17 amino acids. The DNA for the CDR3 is TGTGCCAGCAGAGAAGGTGGTGGCCGGGGTGGCAATCAGCCCCAGCATTTT. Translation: CASREGGGRGGNQPQHF.

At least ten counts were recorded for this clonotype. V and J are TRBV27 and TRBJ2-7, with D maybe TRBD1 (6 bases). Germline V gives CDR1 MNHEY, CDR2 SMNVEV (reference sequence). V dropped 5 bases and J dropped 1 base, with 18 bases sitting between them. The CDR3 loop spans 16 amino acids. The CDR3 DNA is TGTGCCAGCAGTCCTCCTCCATGGACAGTTTCCTACGAGCAGTACTTC. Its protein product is CASSPPPWTVSYEQYF.

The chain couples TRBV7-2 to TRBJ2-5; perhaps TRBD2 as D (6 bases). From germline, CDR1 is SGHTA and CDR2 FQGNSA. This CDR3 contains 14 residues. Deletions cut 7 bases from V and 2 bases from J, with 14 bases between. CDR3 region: CASNMRGSQETQYF. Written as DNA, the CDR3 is TGTGCCAGCAACATGCGGGGCTCACAAGAGACCCAGTACTTC.

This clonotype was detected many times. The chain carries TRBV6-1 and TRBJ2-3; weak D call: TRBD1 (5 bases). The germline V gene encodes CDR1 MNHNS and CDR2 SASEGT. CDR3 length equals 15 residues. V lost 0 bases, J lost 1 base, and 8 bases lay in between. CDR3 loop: CASSEAGHRTDTQYF. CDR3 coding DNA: TGTGCCAGCAGTGAAGCGGGGCACCGCACAGATACGCAGTATTTT.

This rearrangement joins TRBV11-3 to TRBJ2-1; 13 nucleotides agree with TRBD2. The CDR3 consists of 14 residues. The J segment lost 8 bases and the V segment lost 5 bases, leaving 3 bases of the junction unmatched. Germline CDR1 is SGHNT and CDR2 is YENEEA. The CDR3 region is CASSTSGRVYEQFF. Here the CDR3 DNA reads TGTGCCAGCAGCACTAGCGGGAGGGTTTATGAGCAGTTCTTC.

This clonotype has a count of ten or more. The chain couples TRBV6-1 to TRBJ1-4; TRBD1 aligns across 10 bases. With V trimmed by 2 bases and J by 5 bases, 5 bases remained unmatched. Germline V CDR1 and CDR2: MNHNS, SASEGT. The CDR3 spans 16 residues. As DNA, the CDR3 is TGTGCCAGCAGTGAACCCCCGGGACAGGGGAATGAAAAACTGTTTTTT. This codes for CASSEPPGQGNEKLFF.

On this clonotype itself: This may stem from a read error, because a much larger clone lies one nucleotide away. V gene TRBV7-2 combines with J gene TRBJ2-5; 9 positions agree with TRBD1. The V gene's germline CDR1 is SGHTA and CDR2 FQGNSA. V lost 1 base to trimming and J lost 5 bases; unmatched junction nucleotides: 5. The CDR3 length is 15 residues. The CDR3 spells CTSSLGLQGAETQYF. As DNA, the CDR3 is TGTACCAGCAGCTTAGGTTTACAGGGGGCCGAGACCCAGTACTTC.

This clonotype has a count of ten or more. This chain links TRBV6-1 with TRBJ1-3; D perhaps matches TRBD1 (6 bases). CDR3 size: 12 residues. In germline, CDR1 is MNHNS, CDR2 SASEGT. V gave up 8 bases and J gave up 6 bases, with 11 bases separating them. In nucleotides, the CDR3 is TGTGCCAGCGAGGGGGGTGAAAACACCATATATTTT. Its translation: CASEGGENTIYF.

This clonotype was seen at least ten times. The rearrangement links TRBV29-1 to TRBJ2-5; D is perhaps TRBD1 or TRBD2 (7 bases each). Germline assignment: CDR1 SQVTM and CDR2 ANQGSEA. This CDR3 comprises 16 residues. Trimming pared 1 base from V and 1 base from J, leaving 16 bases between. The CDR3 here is CSVEGGRQGIQETQYF. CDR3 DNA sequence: TGCAGCGTTGAAGGCGGGAGACAGGGAATCCAAGAGACCCAGTACTTC.

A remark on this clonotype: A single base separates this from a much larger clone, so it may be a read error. The CDR3 reads CASSPRVLITEAFF. In DNA form, the CDR3 reads TGTGCCAGCAGCCCTCGAGTTTTGATCACTGAAGCTTTCTTT. The genes are TRBV11-3 and TRBJ1-1, with D hard to call. The CDR3 consists of 14 residues. V was pared by 5 bases and J by 4 bases, with 14 bases between. In germline, CDR1 is SGHNT, CDR2 YENEEA.

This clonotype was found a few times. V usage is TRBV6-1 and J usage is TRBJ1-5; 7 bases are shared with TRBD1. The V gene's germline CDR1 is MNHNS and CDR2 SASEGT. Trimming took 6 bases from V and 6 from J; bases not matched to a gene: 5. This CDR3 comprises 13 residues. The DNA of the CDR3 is TGTGCCAGCAGAGGGACAGAGAGTCAGCCCCAGCATTTT. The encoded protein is CASRGTESQPQHF.